These T cell receptor beta chains were read from a single sample in a study of identical twins. TCRdb independently ran MiXCR on the 5' RACE reads; one entry per CDR3 protein. The data hold under 900,000 distinct CDR3 sequences, with approximately 13% observed a single time. The sample was also reused in another study, on yellow fever vaccine responses in identical twins.

The sequencing sample was made of PBMCs. The source is a woman aged 18-30 years in good health. CDR3s include the opening cysteine and the closing phenylalanine or tryptophan. A D gene is named only where the DNA matches it firmly. Only some rows state a clone size, as once, few, many or a class for expanded clones.

>-|TRBJ2-3|TRBV5-6|-
CASSPEGWADTQYF
TGTGCCAGCAGCCCCGAGGGGTGGGCAGATACGCAGTATTTT
>few|TRBJ1-3|TRBV12-3/TRBV12-4|TRBD1
CASRSEGAIVGNTIYF
TGTGCCAGCAGGAGCGAGGGGGCCATCGTTGGAAACACCATATATTTT
>few|TRBJ2-3|TRBV11-1|TRBD2
CASSPLPAGYGVGKDTQYF
TGTGCCAGCAGCCCACTACCAGCGGGATACGGGGTGGGTAAAGATACGCAGTATTTT
>few|TRBJ1-1|TRBV5-5|-
CASSPEQLNTEAFF
TGTGCCAGCAGCCCCGAGCAGTTGAACACTGAAGCTTTCTTT
>-|TRBJ2-1|TRBV2|TRBD1
CASSSGTGLLNEQFF
TGTGCCAGCAGTTCAGGGACAGGGTTGCTCAATGAGCAGTTCTTC
>-|TRBJ1-2|TRBV6-1|-
CASTRAMNYGYTF
TGTGCCAGCACTAGGGCAATGAACTATGGCTACACCTTC
>-|TRBJ2-1|TRBV4-2|-
CASSQDFSLGSYNEQFF
TGTGCCAGCAGCCAAGATTTCTCCCTAGGCTCCTACAATGAGCAGTTCTTC
>-|TRBJ2-7|TRBV12-3/TRBV12-4|-
CASRSADGAYEQYF
TGTGCCAGCAGGAGTGCTGACGGGGCCTACGAGCAGTACTTC
>many|TRBJ1-2|TRBV29-1|-
CSAVKGWNYGYTF
TGCAGCGCCGTAAAAGGGTGGAACTATGGCTACACCTTC
>-|TRBJ2-5|TRBV6-1|-
CASPPRGRQETQYF
TGTGCCAGCCCCCCCAGGGGTAGGCAAGAGACCCAGTACTTC
>-|TRBJ1-1|TRBV4-2|-
CASSQPPEAEAFF
TGTGCCAGCAGCCAACCCCCTGAGGCTGAAGCTTTCTTT
>few|TRBJ2-2|TRBV27|TRBD1
CASIPGGSYTGELFF
TGTGCCAGCATCCCAGGGGGCTCGTACACCGGGGAGCTGTTTTTT
>few|TRBJ2-7|TRBV2|TRBD2
CASSDTSGDPYEQYF
TGTGCCAGCAGTGATACTAGCGGAGACCCCTACGAGCAGTACTTC
>few|TRBJ1-2|TRBV5-1|TRBD1
CASSLLGTGGNYGYTF
TGCGCCAGCAGCTTATTGGGCACAGGGGGGAACTATGGCTACACCTTC
>many|TRBJ2-3|TRBV27|TRBD1
CASSLFGTGGDTQYF
TGTGCCAGCAGTTTATTTGGGACAGGGGGAGATACGCAGTATTTT
>few|TRBJ2-3|TRBV5-1|TRBD2
CASSAPGAGGDTQYF
TGCGCCAGCAGCGCCCCAGGAGCGGGAGGGGATACGCAGTATTTT
>few|TRBJ1-4|TRBV5-1|TRBD1
CASSLQTGQGSEKLFF
TGCGCCAGCAGCCTCCAAACGGGACAGGGTTCTGAAAAACTGTTTTTT
>few|TRBJ2-6|TRBV11-1|TRBD1
CASSLLPTGGGGANVLTF
TGTGCCAGCAGCCTACTCCCCACAGGGGGCGGTGGGGCCAACGTCCTGACTTTC
>few|TRBJ1-1|TRBV28|TRBD1
CASSSQGAVEAFF
TGTGCCAGCAGTTCACAGGGGGCGGTTGAAGCTTTCTTT
>-|TRBJ1-2|TRBV6-2/TRBV6-3|-
CASSYSRGAPGSPLYGYTF
TGTGCCAGCAGTTACTCGAGAGGAGCGCCAGGGTCCCCCCTCTATGGCTACACCTTC
>-|TRBJ1-6|TRBV28|-
CASSLGGAYNSPLHF
TGTGCCAGCAGTTTAGGGGGCGCCTATAATTCACCCCTCCACTTT
>few|TRBJ2-1|TRBV6-5|-
CAAQGFYEQFF
TGTGCCGCACAGGGTTTCTATGAGCAGTTCTTC